These 2 T cell receptor beta chains share one sample of origin, sequenced in a study of cytotoxic CD8 clonotypes in ibrutinib-treated CLL. Only in-frame clones appear in the TCRdb table, and some are missing; sequencing was by immunoSEQ multiplex PCR. The sample has fewer than 400,000 clones, 67% seen once; the top ten hold roughly 6%. This specimen was PBMCs, taken after 36 months of ibrutinib treatment. Every receptor here comes from a human donor with chronic lymphocytic leukemia.

The V gene is TRBV9, the J gene TRBJ2-2; D ambiguous. Germline CDR1 is SGDLS and CDR2 is YYNGEE. Trimming removed 0 bases from V and 0 bases from J, with 9 bases in between. The CDR3 is 16 residues long. The CDR3 reads CASSVGGRTNTGELFF. The CDR3 DNA reads TGTGCCAGCAGCGTAGGTGGCCGAACGAACACCGGGGAGCTGTTTTTT.

CDR3 residues: CASSDTSGGHTGELFF. Written as DNA, the CDR3 is TGTGCCAGCAGTGATACTAGCGGGGGCCACACCGGGGAGCTGTTTTTT. The chain has TRBV2 and TRBJ2-2; 11 bases line up with TRBD2. CDR1 is SNHLY, CDR2 FYNNEI, per germline. This CDR3 region has 16 residues. V gave up 3 bases and J gave up 3 bases; unmatched junction bases: 3.